The 26 T cell receptor beta chains reported below all come from one sample, sequenced in a study of T cell responses to AZD1222 COVID-19 vaccine. The assay was immunoSEQ multiplex PCR, and TCRdb's table has in-frame clones only and misses some. The sample has around 150,000 clones; 94% are singletons. The sequencing used peripheral blood, collected on day 0 of AZD1222 vaccination. Source of these receptors: an adult in good health.

V and J are TRBV28 and TRBJ2-7; 9 positions agree with TRBD2. With V trimmed by 2 bases and J by 4 bases, 3 bases remained unmatched. The CDR3 contains 14 residues. Germline CDR1 MDHEN, CDR2 SYDVKM. The chain's CDR3 is CASSLAGGQYEQYV. CDR3 coding DNA: TGTGCCAGCAGTTTAGCGGGGGGGCAGTACGAGCAGTACGTC.

The CDR3 spells CASSPPIQGTNEKLFF. CDR3 in DNA: TGTGCCAGCTCACCCCCTATACAGGGGACTAATGAAAAACTGTTTTTT. The V and J genes are TRBV18 and TRBJ1-4; TRBD1 aligns across 7 bases. The J segment lost 2 bases and the V segment lost 3 bases, leaving 6 bases of the junction unmatched. This CDR3 has 16 residues. Looked up from germline, CDR1 is KGHSH and CDR2 is LQKENI. Variable domain in full (rest from reference TRBV18 and TRBJ1-4): NAGVMQNPRHLVRRRGQEARLRCSPMKGHSHVYWYRQLPEEGLKFMVYLQKENIIDESGMPKERFSAEFPKEGPSILRIQQVVRGDSAAYFCASSPPIQGTNEKLFFGSGTQLSVL.

This chain uses TRBV7-9 with TRBJ1-1, with D possibly being TRBD1 (6 bases). Trimming took off 6 bases at V and 1 base at J, with 15 bases between the two ends. CDR3 length: 15 residues. CDR1 and CDR2 (germline): SEHNR, FQNEAQ (reference sequence). The CDR3: CASRANTGRNTEAFF. The CDR3 nucleotides are TGTGCCAGCAGGGCCAATACAGGGAGGAACACTGAAGCTTTCTTT.

This clone was counted once. V usage is TRBV28 and J usage is TRBJ1-6; TRBD1 agrees at 7 bases. Trimming removed 3 bases from V and 0 bases from J; junction bases left unmatched: 11. The germline gives CDR1 MDHEN, CDR2 SYDVKM. CDR3 length: 19 amino acids. The CDR3 bases are TGTGCCAGCAGTTTCCCGGGACAGAGTTCTTTCTCCTATAATTCACCCCTCCACTTT. Its protein product is CASSFPGQSSFSYNSPLHF.

The V gene is TRBV6-5, the J gene TRBJ2-2, with a weak D call TRBD1 (6 bases). The CDR3 extends over 15 amino acids. CDR1 and CDR2 (germline): MNHEY, SVGAGI. Trimming shortened V by 6 bases and J by 4 bases, and 15 bases separated the two germline ends. CDR3 sequence: CASSSEGVGTGELFF. The CDR3 DNA follows: TGTGCCAGCAGCTCCGAGGGGGTTGGCACCGGGGAGCTGTTTTTT.

This sequence joins TRBV3-1 (or the pseudogene TRBV3-2) and TRBJ2-3; D gene unclear. Deletions cut 1 base from V and 0 bases from J, with 11 bases between. Germline CDR1 and CDR2: LGHDT and YNNKEL (reference sequence). This CDR3 comprises 16 residues. The CDR3 DNA is TGTGCCAGCAGCCAAGTCCCGGCGGTTAGCACAGATACGCAGTATTTT. It yields the protein CASSQVPAVSTDTQYF.

The chain uses TRBV4-3 and TRBJ2-2; TRBD2 matches at 16 bases. CDR1 and CDR2 from the germline V gene are LGHNA and YSLEER. The CDR3 is 20 residues long. The V gene end was trimmed by 2 bases and the J gene end by 7 bases; junction bases not matched to a gene: 13. The CDR3 DNA reads as TGCGCCAGCAGCCAACCTCCGGGACTAGCGGGAGGGACGCGAGTCGGGGAGCTGTTTTTT. Protein product: CASSQPPGLAGGTRVGELFF.

The chain recombines TRBV7-2 with TRBJ1-4; TRBD1 is a possible D gene (5 bases). This CDR3 region has 12 residues. The V gene's germline CDR1 is SGHTA and CDR2 FQGNSA. Trimming took off 5 bases at V and 12 bases at J, with 13 bases between the two ends. CDR3 DNA: TGTGCCAGCAGCCTTCAGGGAATCGAACTGTTTTTT. Encoded protein: CASSLQGIELFF.

The V and J genes are TRBV6-5 and TRBJ1-4, with D possibly matching TRBD1 (5 bases). The CDR3 runs 15 residues. Trimming pared 8 bases from V and 8 bases from J, leaving 21 bases between. Germline V lookup: CDR1 MNHEY, CDR2 SVGAGI. The CDR3 spells CASHESGQGGEKLFF. The CDR3 DNA reads TGTGCCAGCCATGAGAGCGGTCAGGGAGGAGAAAAACTGTTTTTT.

The chain links TRBV28 to TRBJ1-1, with D unresolved. The CDR3 spans 12 residues. The germline V gene encodes CDR1 MDHEN and CDR2 SYDVKM. V was clipped by 3 bases and J by 7 bases, with 9 bases between them. The CDR3 DNA reads TGTGCCAGCAGTTTGATGGGGATTGAAGCTTTCTTT. This translates into CASSLMGIEAFF.

The chain links TRBV18 to TRBJ1-5; 8 bases agree with TRBD1. Germline-derived CDR1 and CDR2 are KGHSH and LQKENI. Trimming removed 3 bases from V and 5 bases from J; junction bases left unmatched: 3. This CDR3 has 14 residues. The CDR3: CASSPQGADQPQHF. The CDR3 coding sequence is TGTGCCAGCTCACCTCAGGGGGCGGATCAGCCCCAGCATTTT. The full variable domain, completed using reference TRBV18 and TRBJ1-5, is NAGVMQNPRHLVRRRGQEARLRCSPMKGHSHVYWYRQLPEEGLKFMVYLQKENIIDESGMPKERFSAEFPKEGPSILRIQQVVRGDSAAYFCASSPQGADQPQHFGDGTRLSIL.

The rearrangement links TRBV29-1 to TRBJ2-7; D is possibly TRBD1 (5 bases). Deletions cut 6 bases from V and 2 bases from J, with 11 bases between. CDR1 SQVTM and CDR2 ANQGSEA come from the germline V gene. The CDR3 has 12 amino acids. CDR3 nucleotide sequence: TGCAGCGTGGCGACAGATGCCTACGAGCAGTACGTC. It codes for CSVATDAYEQYV.

V is TRBV28 and J is TRBJ1-1; D gene ambiguous. Trimming shortened V by 5 bases and J by 9 bases, and 19 bases separated the two germline ends. Germline V CDR1 and CDR2: MDHEN, SYDVKM. This CDR3 has 14 amino acids. The CDR3 loop is CASSPGPAFRQAFF. Here the CDR3 DNA reads TGTGCCAGCAGTCCCGGGCCTGCGTTTCGTCAAGCTTTCTTT.

The rearrangement joins TRBV2 to TRBJ2-3; 8 bases map to TRBD2. CDR3 size: 15 residues. CDR1 and CDR2 from the germline V gene are SNHLY and FYNNEI. Trimming removed 6 bases from V and 6 bases from J; junction bases left unmatched: 11. The chain's CDR3 is CASRETGGGRDTQYF. For the CDR3, the DNA is TGTGCCAGCAGGGAGACCGGGGGGGGAAGGGATACGCAGTATTTT.

The chain joins TRBV9 to TRBJ2-2, with D perhaps assigned TRBD1 or TRBD2 (5 bases each). The CDR3 consists of 14 residues. CDR1 SGDLS and CDR2 YYNGEE come from the germline V gene. The germline V and J ends were trimmed by 3 bases and 3 bases, with 9 bases remaining between them. The CDR3 region has the DNA TGTGCCAGCAGCGAGGGACCATACACCGGGGAGCTGTTTTTT. This encodes CASSEGPYTGELFF.

This chain connects TRBV6-2 or TRBV6-3 to TRBJ1-2; weak D call: TRBD1 (6 bases). Germline V gene sequence: CDR1 MNHEY, CDR2 SVGEGT. Trimming stripped 7 bases from V and 7 bases from J, with 13 bases between. This CDR3 contains 12 residues. CDR3 sequence: CASNPGALGYTF. The CDR3 DNA is TGTGCCAGCAACCCGGGGGCCCTTGGCTACACCTTC.

The chain employs TRBV10-1 and TRBJ1-5; tentatively, D is TRBD1 (6 bases). The V end lost 9 bases, the J end lost 9 bases, and 30 bases lay between the germline ends. This CDR3 spans 17 amino acids. CDR1 and CDR2 from the germline V gene are WNHNN and SYGVQD (reference sequence). DNA for the CDR3: TGCGCCAGGACGGCGAACGGTCGGGACATTCTTTTTGGGCCCCAGCATTTT. Its protein product is CARTANGRDILFGPQHF.

V usage is TRBV24-1 and J usage is TRBJ2-2, with D uncertain. V was cut by 5 bases and J by 2 bases, with 5 bases left in between. Germline assignment: CDR1 KGHDR and CDR2 SFDVKD. This CDR3 has 13 amino acids. CDR3 amino acids: CATSAENTGELFF. The CDR3 bases are TGTGCCACCAGTGCAGAAAACACCGGGGAGCTGTTTTTT.

The chain is built from TRBV2 and TRBJ2-5; 10 nucleotides line up with TRBD2. The CDR3 totals 16 residues. Unmatched junction bases numbered 11, after V lost 9 bases and J lost 1 base. Per the germline V gene, CDR1 is SNHLY and CDR2 is FYNNEI. CDR3 sequence (DNA): TGTGCCAGTCAGTACGCTAGCGGGGGTTCCCAAGAGACCCAGTACTTC. Translating gives CASQYASGGSQETQYF.

The V gene is TRBV19, the J gene TRBJ1-5; a weak D match, TRBD1 (5 bases). Looked up from germline, CDR1 is LNHDA and CDR2 is SQIVND (reference sequence). V was cut by 7 bases and J by 0 bases, with 13 bases left in between. The CDR3 sequence is 15 residues long. Here the CDR3 DNA reads TGTGCCAGTACCATAGACAGTTATAGCAATCAGCCCCAGCATTTT. Translated: CASTIDSYSNQPQHF.

The chain recombines TRBV5-1 with TRBJ2-1, with 7 nucleotides matching TRBD2. The CDR3 is 15 amino acids. Germline-derived CDR1 and CDR2 are SGHRS and YFSETQ. Trimming removed 2 bases from V and 6 bases from J; junction bases left unmatched: 8. This CDR3 is CASSFPSGEPNEQFF. CDR3 bases: TGCGCCAGCAGCTTCCCCAGCGGGGAGCCCAATGAGCAGTTCTTC.

The chain carries TRBV4-1 and TRBJ1-4, with 8 bases that match TRBD1. The CDR3 has 18 residues. The germline V gene has CDR1 MGHRA and CDR2 YSYEKL. After removal of 7 bases from V and 0 bases from J, the junction contained 13 bases not matched to a gene. The CDR3 sequence: CASKREGTGLATNEKLFF. CDR3 nucleotide sequence: TGCGCCAGCAAGAGGGAAGGGACAGGCCTTGCAACTAATGAAAAACTGTTTTTT.

V is TRBV18 and J is TRBJ1-2, with D tentatively TRBD1 (5 bases). CDR1 KGHSH and CDR2 LQKENI come from the germline V gene. This CDR3 has 11 residues. V dropped 6 bases and J dropped 6 bases, with 8 bases sitting between them. CDR3 DNA sequence: TGTGCCAGCTCCCCAGGGAATGGCTACACCTTC. Translating it yields CASSPGNGYTF.

The CDR3 loop reads CASSHGPGTSPRGGFEQFF. DNA for the CDR3: TGCGCCAGCAGCCACGGTCCCGGGACTAGCCCTAGAGGGGGCTTTGAGCAGTTCTTC. J is TRBJ2-1 and V is TRBV4-3; 9 positions agree with TRBD2. The CDR3 runs 19 residues. Per the germline V gene, CDR1 is LGHNA and CDR2 is YSLEER. J lost 9 bases, V lost 3 bases, and 21 bases had no gene match.

The rearrangement uses TRBV2 and TRBJ1-2; TRBD1 might be the D (5 bases). The V end was cut by 4 bases, the J end by 3 bases, with 9 bases between. This CDR3 comprises 13 residues. Germline loops: CDR1 SNHLY, CDR2 FYNNEI. The CDR3 protein is CASSGDSYYGYTF. The CDR3, as DNA: TGTGCCAGCAGTGGTGACAGCTACTATGGCTACACCTTC.

J is TRBJ1-2 and V is TRBV28; no reliable D call. CDR3 length equals 11 residues. V gave up 6 bases and J gave up 4 bases, with 6 bases separating them. The germline CDR1 and CDR2 sequences are MDHEN and SYDVKM. CDR3 sequence: CASRDSYGYTF. The DNA of the CDR3 is TGTGCCAGCAGGGACTCCTATGGCTACACCTTC.